This TCR beta chain was identified during a study of cytotoxic CD8 clonotypes in ibrutinib-treated CLL. Repertoires were generated with immunoSEQ multiplex PCR, while TCRdb's copy carries only in-frame clones and drops some. The sample lists roughly 220,000 clones; more than 70% were seen once. Trimming stripped 0 bases from V and 6 bases from J, with 4 bases between. The CDR3 has 11 residues. Germline assignment: CDR1 SGHKS and CDR2 YYEKEE (reference sequence). The chain combines TRBV5-5 with TRBJ2-7; D ambiguous. This sequence originates from a human donor with chronic lymphocytic leukemia. The sample was PBMCs, taken after 12 months of ibrutinib treatment. Written as DNA, the CDR3 is TGTGCCAGCAGCTTGGAGTTCGAGCAGTACTTC. Its protein is CASSLEFEQYF.